These 32 T cell receptor beta chains share one sample of origin, sequenced in a study of T cell changes during pregnancy in multiple sclerosis. Assay used: immunoSEQ multiplex PCR; TCRdb lists only in-frame clones, some missing. The sample has roughly 90,000 clones; around 92% are singletons. The material sequenced was peripheral blood, taken in the third trimester of pregnancy. Every receptor here comes from a female donor with multiple sclerosis, enrolled in a pregnancy study.

This chain joins TRBV4-1 and TRBJ2-7; a weak D match, TRBD2 (6 bases). Deletions cut 1 base from V and 7 bases from J, with 11 bases between. There are 13 residues in the CDR3. Germline assignment: CDR1 MGHRA and CDR2 YSYEKL. This CDR3 is CASSQGSSEEQYF. CDR3 bases: TGCGCCAGCAGCCAAGGGTCTAGCGAGGAGCAGTACTTC.

The V gene is TRBV14, the J gene TRBJ2-3, with D possibly matching TRBD1 (6 bases). The V gene's germline CDR1 is SGHDN and CDR2 FVKESK. V was pared by 0 bases and J by 2 bases, with 15 bases between. This CDR3 region has 17 residues. The CDR3 is CASSQDWRNRVTDTQYF. Written as DNA, the CDR3 is TGTGCCAGCAGCCAAGATTGGAGAAACAGGGTCACAGATACGCAGTATTTT.

V gene TRBV6-5 combines with J gene TRBJ2-2; tentative D call: TRBD1 (6 bases). Trimming shortened V by 7 bases and J by 4 bases, and 16 bases separated the two germline ends. Germline values: CDR1 MNHEY, CDR2 SVGAGI. The CDR3 totals 15 residues. CDR3 amino acids: CASMIRDIPTGELFF. In nucleotides, the CDR3 is TGTGCCAGCATGATCCGGGACATTCCCACCGGGGAGCTGTTTTTT.

The V call is TRBV9, the J call TRBJ1-2, with a possible D match to TRBD1 (6 bases). Germline V CDR1 and CDR2: SGDLS, YYNGEE. The CDR3 contains 15 residues. Trimming removed 4 bases at V and 4 bases at J, with 17 bases between. CDR3 in DNA: TGTGCCAGCAGCCCTTGGAACAGGGCAATCTATGGCTACACCTTC. Amino acids: CASSPWNRAIYGYTF.

The chain employs TRBV19 and TRBJ1-1; D remains unclear. CDR3 size: 12 residues. Looked up from germline, CDR1 is LNHDA and CDR2 is SQIVND (reference sequence). V lost 6 bases and J lost 4, with 9 bases in between. In nucleotides, the CDR3 is TGTGCCAGTAGGCCGGGAGGCACTGAAGCTTTCTTT. Translation: CASRPGGTEAFF.

This clone appeared a single time. This sequence joins TRBV27 and TRBJ2-1; TRBD1 might be the D (5 bases). Germline CDR1 is MNHEY and CDR2 is SMNVEV (reference sequence). V was pared by 0 bases and J by 0 bases, with 6 bases between. The CDR3 covers 15 residues. CDR3 DNA sequence: TGTGCCAGCAGTTTATCACAGGTCTCCTACAATGAGCAGTTCTTC. Translated: CASSLSQVSYNEQFF.

The gene calls are TRBV2 and TRBJ2-7; D may be TRBD1 (7 bases). CDR3 length: 15 amino acids. Germline V gives CDR1 SNHLY, CDR2 FYNNEI. The V and J ends lost 4 bases and 4 bases respectively, with 17 bases between them. The CDR3 nucleotides are TGTGCCAGCAGTGCTGGCAGGGGGGTGGCTTACGAGCAGTACTTC. Translating gives CASSAGRGVAYEQYF.

The V and J genes are TRBV29-1 and TRBJ2-7; 8 bases match TRBD2. V lost 1 base, J lost 7 bases, and 12 bases stayed unmatched. The germline gives CDR1 SQVTM, CDR2 ANQGSEA. This CDR3 is built from 15 residues. Here the CDR3 reads CSVEGGLSGIREQYF. CDR3 in DNA: TGCAGCGTTGAAGGCGGGCTTAGCGGGATACGTGAGCAGTACTTC.

This clone was recorded once. CDR3 bases: TGTGCCAGCAGTTTAATCCGGTCCTCCAACACAGATACGCAGTATTTT. Translating gives CASSLIRSSNTDTQYF. The chain couples TRBV28 to TRBJ2-3; D remains ambiguous. V lost 2 bases, J lost 2 bases, and 14 bases lay in between. The CDR3 contains 16 residues. The germline V gene has CDR1 MDHEN and CDR2 SYDVKM.

This clone was seen a single time. Here the CDR3 reads CASSFPGQGDEQYF. CDR3 nucleotides: TGTGCCAGCAGTTTTCCAGGACAGGGCGACGAGCAGTACTTC. The chain joins TRBV28 to TRBJ2-7, with 8 bases identical to TRBD1. The CDR3 sequence is 14 residues long. V dropped 3 bases and J dropped 5; count of bases not matched to a gene: 6. Germline CDR1 is MDHEN and CDR2 is SYDVKM.

This sequence joins TRBV9 and TRBJ2-3; 8 nucleotides align to TRBD2. The CDR3 loop spans 19 amino acids. V lost 0 bases and J lost 5; bases outside the gene matches: 17. The germline V gene has CDR1 SGDLS and CDR2 YYNGEE. This CDR3 is CASSVGPTQRVAGLDTQYF. DNA of the CDR3: TGTGCCAGCAGCGTAGGGCCCACGCAAAGGGTAGCGGGGTTAGATACGCAGTATTTT.

V gene TRBV28 combines with J gene TRBJ1-5; a weak D match, TRBD1 (6 bases). CDR3 length: 17 residues. The germline gives CDR1 MDHEN, CDR2 SYDVKM. V lost 7 bases, J lost 2 bases, and 21 bases lay in between. For the CDR3, the DNA is TGTGCCAGCAACAAAGGCGGGGGGGGCGGGGGCAATCAGCCCCAGCATTTT. This gives the protein CASNKGGGGGGNQPQHF.

The chain carries TRBV2 and TRBJ1-2, with TRBD1 matching over 10 bases. V shed 8 bases and J 6 bases; nucleotides not matched to a gene: 12. Germline-derived CDR1 and CDR2 are SNHLY and FYNNEI. This CDR3 is 15 amino acids long. The CDR3 bases are TGTGCCAGCCGCGCGACAGGGGGCAACAGTCATGGCTACACCTTC. Protein sequence: CASRATGGNSHGYTF.

This chain connects TRBV7-8 to TRBJ1-1; possible D gene TRBD1, 6 bases. This CDR3 contains 14 residues. Trimming pared 3 bases from V and 1 base from J, leaving 9 bases between. Germline CDR1 SGHVS, CDR2 FQNEAQ. The CDR3 region has the DNA TGTGCCAGCAGCTTTATGACAGGGAACACTGAAGCTTTCTTT. This translates into CASSFMTGNTEAFF.

This clone was counted a single time. The genes are TRBV6-1 and TRBJ2-7, with 7 bases matching TRBD1. This CDR3 is built from 12 residues. Germline V gene sequence: CDR1 MNHNS, CDR2 SASEGT. The V and J ends lost 8 bases and 5 bases, in that order; junction bases with no gene match: 6. The CDR3 DNA is TGTGCCAGCCTGACAGGGTTGCACGAGCAGTACTTC. Its protein is CASLTGLHEQYF.

The rearrangement uses TRBV28 and TRBJ1-3, with D maybe TRBD1 (5 bases). The CDR3 loop spans 16 amino acids. Germline values: CDR1 MDHEN, CDR2 SYDVKM. Between the trimmed V and J ends, which lost 3 bases and 2 bases, there was a span of 14 bases. The CDR3 loop is CASSFGGSRPGNTIYF. The CDR3, as DNA: TGTGCCAGCAGTTTCGGGGGTTCGCGGCCTGGAAACACCATATATTTT. The full variable domain, its missing parts supplied by reference TRBV28 and TRBJ1-3, is DVKVTQSSRYLVKRTGEKVFLECVQDMDHENMFWYRQDPGLGLRLIYFSYDVKMKEKGDIPEGYSVSREKKERFSLILESASTNQTSMYLCASSFGGSRPGNTIYFGEGSWLTVV.

The J gene is TRBJ1-5, the V gene TRBV5-6; 9 bases align to TRBD1. V lost 3 bases to trimming and J lost 7 bases; unmatched junction nucleotides: 14. This CDR3 comprises 17 residues. Germline V gene lookup returns CDR1 SGHDT and CDR2 YYEEEE. The CDR3 reads CASSSYGTGNYLQPQHF. The CDR3 DNA reads as TGTGCCAGCAGCTCGTACGGGACAGGGAATTATTTGCAGCCCCAGCATTTT.

This chain joins TRBV19 and TRBJ1-3; 9 bases are a match to TRBD1. The V and J ends lost 2 bases and 9 bases, in that order; junction bases with no gene match: 11. CDR3 length equals 16 residues. Looked up from germline, CDR1 is LNHDA and CDR2 is SQIVND (reference sequence). CDR3 DNA sequence: TGTGCCAGTAGTATAACTCTGGGACAGGGTTTGTCCACCATATATTTT. It codes for CASSITLGQGLSTIYF.

The chain is built from TRBV28 and TRBJ2-7; D remains unclear. The germline gives CDR1 MDHEN, CDR2 SYDVKM. Trimming removed 2 bases from V and 4 bases from J, with 9 bases in between. The CDR3 is 13 amino acids. The CDR3 protein is CASSLGPSYEQYF. CDR3 sequence (DNA): TGTGCCAGCAGTTTAGGGCCTTCTTACGAGCAGTACTTC.

V is TRBV9 and J is TRBJ2-2, with D tentatively TRBD1 (6 bases). V was pared by 0 bases and J by 5 bases, with 20 bases between. The CDR3 runs to 18 residues. CDR1 is SGDLS and CDR2 is YYNGEE in the germline V gene. The CDR3 region is CASSVVSVLTGGTGELFF. In DNA form, the CDR3 reads TGTGCCAGCAGCGTAGTTAGTGTTCTGACAGGTGGGACCGGGGAGCTGTTTTTT.

The chain couples TRBV5-1 to TRBJ2-3; 11 positions agree with TRBD2. V lost 0 bases and J lost 6; bases outside the gene matches: 6. The CDR3 totals 16 residues. Germline CDR1 is SGHRS and CDR2 is YFSETQ. The CDR3 sequence: CASSLAGTSGSDTQYF. The CDR3 nucleotides are TGCGCCAGCAGCTTGGCCGGGACTAGCGGTTCGGATACGCAGTATTTT.

V and J are TRBV28 and TRBJ1-2, with 9 bases that match TRBD1. The CDR3 spans 15 residues. The V segment lost 2 bases and the J segment 4 bases; nucleotides outside the gene matches: 5. Per the germline V gene, CDR1 is MDHEN and CDR2 is SYDVKM. The CDR3 nucleotides are TGTGCCAGCAGTTTAGAAGGGACAGGGTCCTATGGCTACACCTTC. This translates into CASSLEGTGSYGYTF.

V and J are TRBV30 and TRBJ2-7; tentative D call: TRBD1 (5 bases). Trimming took off 0 bases at V and 0 bases at J, with 18 bases between the two ends. Germline V gene sequence: CDR1 GTSNPN, CDR2 SVGIG (reference sequence). The CDR3 is 17 amino acids. In DNA form, the CDR3 reads TGTGCCTGGAGTGTGTCCAGGGCAGACATCTTCTCCTACGAGCAGTACTTC. It yields the protein CAWSVSRADIFSYEQYF.

The V and J genes are TRBV5-1 and TRBJ2-3; a possible D gene is TRBD1 (5 bases). This CDR3 comprises 14 residues. Trimming left V 0 bases short and J 1 base short, with 6 bases between. CDR1 SGHRS and CDR2 YFSETQ come from the germline V gene. Here the CDR3 DNA reads TGCGCCAGCAGCTTGGTCAGGGGCACAGATACGCAGTATTTT. As protein: CASSLVRGTDTQYF.

The genes are TRBV19 and TRBJ1-5; 9 bases map to TRBD1. Germline CDR1 LNHDA, CDR2 SQIVND (reference sequence). The CDR3 runs to 16 residues. J was trimmed by 2 bases and V by 6 bases; bases with no gene match: 8. The CDR3 sequence: CASSHPGQGGNQPQHF. CDR3 sequence (DNA): TGTGCCAGTAGCCATCCGGGACAGGGTGGCAATCAGCCCCAGCATTTT.

J is TRBJ1-5 and V is TRBV5-4; 8 bases agree with TRBD1. CDR3 size: 14 residues. Germline values: CDR1 SGHNT, CDR2 YYREEE (reference sequence). J gave up 9 bases and V 4 bases, and 9 bases lay outside the gene matches. The CDR3 DNA reads as TGTGCCAGCAGCCTTGAGGGACAGGCGGGGCCCCAGCATTTT. The encoded protein is CASSLEGQAGPQHF.

The chain couples TRBV28 to TRBJ1-2; TRBD1 matches 8 bases. After removal of 4 bases from V and 8 bases from J, the junction contained 6 bases not matched to a gene. Germline V gene lookup returns CDR1 MDHEN and CDR2 SYDVKM. CDR3 length: 13 residues. The CDR3 bases are TGTGCCAGCAGTTCAGGACAGGGAGGGGGCTACACCTTC. It codes for CASSSGQGGGYTF.

As DNA, the CDR3 is TGTGCCATCAGTGAGTCGACTCGGCTACTTGGTGAGCAGTTCTTC. This codes for CAISESTRLLGEQFF. The chain joins TRBV10-3 to TRBJ2-1, with D unresolved. The CDR3 covers 15 residues. The V gene lost 0 bases and the J gene lost 9 bases, with 15 bases spanning the gap. Per the germline V gene, CDR1 is ENHRY and CDR2 is SYGVKD.

The V gene is TRBV27, the J gene TRBJ2-7, with 9 bases identical to TRBD1. Germline lookup yields CDR1 MNHEY and CDR2 SMNVEV (reference sequence). CDR3 size: 14 residues. J gave up 3 bases and V 4 bases, and 4 bases lay outside the gene matches. CDR3 in DNA: TGTGCCAGCAGTTGGGGACAGGGCCTCTACGAGCAGTACTTC. Translated, it gives CASSWGQGLYEQYF.

The chain has TRBV11-2 and TRBJ1-4; no definite D call. V was shortened by 5 bases and J by 2 bases, with 15 bases between the two germline ends. CDR1 and CDR2 from the germline V gene are SGHAT and FQNNGV. The CDR3 totals 16 residues. CDR3 DNA: TGTGCCAGCAGCAAAAATGACATCCCCACTAATGAAAAACTGTTTTTT. This translates into CASSKNDIPTNEKLFF.

This chain uses TRBV25-1 with TRBJ2-7; D gene uncertain. Trimming cost V 5 bases and J 4 bases, with 12 bases left between them. Germline V gene data show CDR1 as MGHDK and CDR2 as SYGVNS. The length of the CDR3 is 13 residues. The CDR3 region is CASSPHAQYEQYF. The CDR3, as DNA: TGTGCCAGCAGTCCCCACGCACAGTACGAGCAGTACTTC.

V gene TRBV4-1 combines with J gene TRBJ2-7, with 11 positions matching TRBD2. This CDR3 has 16 residues. V gave up 2 bases and J gave up 2 bases; unmatched junction bases: 5. Germline values: CDR1 MGHRA, CDR2 YSYEKL. The CDR3 region is CASSQTSGRGAYEQYF. The DNA of the CDR3 is TGCGCCAGCAGCCAAACTAGCGGGAGAGGGGCCTACGAGCAGTACTTC.